This T cell receptor beta chain was observed in a study of shared clonotypes between healthy human individuals. Clones were read by immunoSEQ multiplex PCR, and TCRdb kept only the in-frame ones, dropping some. The table has 660,000 or so clones, approximately 96% seen once. Germline CDR1 MDHEN, CDR2 SYDVKM. CDR3 length: 14 residues. Between the trimmed V and J ends, which lost 10 bases and 7 bases, there was a span of 20 bases. Positive CCR7 selection of CD45RO-negative cells yielded the naive CD8 cells, and terminally differentiated effector memory CD45RA+ cells were excluded. This clone was counted only a few times.

The clonotype comes from a woman aged 25 to 39 in good health. The rearrangement uses TRBV28 and TRBJ2-1; D possibly corresponds to TRBD2 (7 bases). The sample was naive CD8+ T cells sorted from blood. CDR3 DNA: TGTGCCAATACTCAAGGGGGGGGAGGGAATGAGCAGTTCTTC. It specifies CANTQGGGGNEQFF.